The 14 T cell receptor beta chains listed next were all sequenced from one sample in a study of Ad26.COV2.S vaccination and SARS-CoV-2 variants. Libraries were prepared by immunoSEQ multiplex PCR; TCRdb keeps only in-frame clonotypes and omits some of them. The data contain about 440,000 clones, roughly 88% of them seen just once; the ten biggest clones take up around 4.5%. Noted treatment: around 19 received Ad26.COV2.S at low or high dose, single or two shots; five or six received placebo; per-sample allocation not given. Specimen acquisition occurred on day 63 following the initial vaccine or placebo injection. The sequencing here drew on peripheral blood, taken in a trial of Ad26.COV2.S vaccine versus placebo. The receptors originated from a person aged 18-60 years who received the Ad26.COV2.S COVID-19 vaccine or a placebo.

V usage is TRBV11-3 and J usage is TRBJ2-5, with D maybe TRBD2 (5 bases). This CDR3 has 12 residues. Germline V gives CDR1 SGHNT, CDR2 YENEEA. V lost 3 bases and J 5 bases, leaving 7 bases between the germline ends. Written as DNA, the CDR3 is TGTGCCAGCAGCTTGAGGGAGGAGACCCAGTACTTC. Translated: CASSLREETQYF.

The chain employs TRBV7-2 and TRBJ2-5, with TRBD2 identical over 8 bases. The CDR3 is made up of 15 amino acids. The J segment lost 4 bases and the V segment lost 3 bases, leaving 7 bases of the junction unmatched. CDR1 and CDR2 from the germline V gene are SGHTA and FQGNSA. The CDR3 DNA reads TGTGCCAGCAGCTTGACCAGCGGGAGTCTAGAGACCCAGTACTTC. It translates to CASSLTSGSLETQYF.

V gene TRBV28 combines with J gene TRBJ2-5; D unresolved. The CDR3 has 12 amino acids. Deletions cut 5 bases from V and 4 bases from J, with 8 bases between. The germline V gene encodes CDR1 MDHEN and CDR2 SYDVKM. CDR3 sequence (DNA): TGTGCCAGCAGTGGGGTTAGAGAGACCCAGTACTTC. Protein product: CASSGVRETQYF.

The chain joins TRBV6-2 or TRBV6-3 to TRBJ1-5, with 8 bases aligning to TRBD1. CDR3 length equals 17 residues. The V segment lost 2 bases and the J segment 5 bases; nucleotides outside the gene matches: 11. Germline V gene sequence: CDR1 MNHEY, CDR2 SVGEGT. DNA for the CDR3: TGTGCCAGCAGTTACCTAGGGACAGGCCTTGAGGATCAGCCCCAGCATTTT. Its translation: CASSYLGTGLEDQPQHF.

This clone has only one observation. The genes are TRBV28 and TRBJ1-4; D may be TRBD1 (5 bases). The length of the CDR3 is 15 residues. Germline CDR1 is MDHEN and CDR2 is SYDVKM. V dropped 6 bases and J dropped 4 bases, with 15 bases sitting between them. CDR3 sequence reads: CASSPGGAGNEKLFF. The CDR3 coding sequence is TGTGCCAGCAGCCCCGGAGGGGCGGGTAATGAAAAACTGTTTTTT.

The chain uses TRBV11-2 and TRBJ2-7, with 16 bases matching TRBD2. Trimming removed 1 base from V and 8 bases from J; junction bases left unmatched: 8. This CDR3 has 17 amino acids. CDR1 is SGHAT and CDR2 is FQNNGV in the germline V gene. As DNA, the CDR3 is TGTGCCAGCAGCTTAGGTTCCGGGACTAGCGGGAGGGGAAAGCAGTACTTC. This gives the protein CASSLGSGTSGRGKQYF.

The V gene is TRBV5-1, the J gene TRBJ2-2; D is undetermined. The CDR3 sequence is 13 residues long. Germline lookup yields CDR1 SGHRS and CDR2 YFSETQ. Trimming pared 1 base from V and 5 bases from J, leaving 6 bases between. The DNA of the CDR3 is TGCGCCAGCAGCTTGATAAGGACCGGGGAGCTGTTTTTT. This translates into CASSLIRTGELFF.

The DNA of the CDR3 is TGTGCCAGCAGCTCCGAGGTGGGGCCTTTCCCCCAGCATTTT. This encodes CASSSEVGPFPQHF. The chain carries TRBV7-2 and TRBJ1-5, with a possible D match to TRBD1 (5 bases). The germline V gene has CDR1 SGHTA and CDR2 FQGNSA. The V end was cut by 4 bases, the J end by 10 bases, with 17 bases between. CDR3 size: 14 residues.

The gene calls are TRBV27 and TRBJ1-5, with 8 bases lining up with TRBD1. Germline loops: CDR1 MNHEY, CDR2 SMNVEV (reference sequence). With 4 bases clipped from V and 6 bases from J, the junction kept 2 bases outside the gene matches. The CDR3 contains 13 residues. Written as DNA, the CDR3 is TGTGCCAGCAGTTCCGACAGGGGTCAGCCCCAGCATTTT. Amino acid sequence: CASSSDRGQPQHF.

The chain links TRBV24-1 to TRBJ2-7; D possibly matches TRBD1 or TRBD2 (5 bases each). V was clipped by 7 bases and J by 7 bases, with 16 bases between them. This CDR3 contains 13 residues. In germline, CDR1 is KGHDR, CDR2 SFDVKD. CDR3 in amino acids: CATREERGGEQYF. The CDR3 region has the DNA TGTGCCACCAGGGAGGAGAGGGGCGGTGAGCAGTACTTC.

The chain joins TRBV7-9 to TRBJ1-2; D not resolved. The ends were cut back, 0 bases at V and 8 bases at J, with 19 bases in the middle. CDR3 length: 16 amino acids. Germline V CDR1 and CDR2: SEHNR, FQNEAQ (reference sequence). This CDR3 reads CASSLAGGPSREGYTF. The CDR3 DNA is TGTGCCAGCAGCTTAGCAGGAGGCCCCAGTAGGGAAGGCTACACCTTC.

This chain joins TRBV29-1 and TRBJ2-7; D is uncertain. The germline V gene has CDR1 SQVTM and CDR2 ANQGSEA. The CDR3 sequence is 11 residues long. Trimming removed 3 bases from V and 9 bases from J, with 12 bases in between. CDR3 in amino acids: CSVDGDGVQYF. The CDR3 DNA reads as TGCAGCGTTGATGGTGATGGGGTGCAGTACTTC.

The chain joins TRBV7-9 to TRBJ2-3, with D perhaps TRBD2 (6 bases). Germline CDR1 and CDR2: SEHNR and FQNEAQ (reference sequence). The CDR3 runs to 13 residues. V was clipped by 1 base and J by 8 bases, with 10 bases between them. Written as DNA, the CDR3 is TGTGCCAGCAGCTTAGATAGCGGAGCTACGCAGTATTTT. The encoded protein is CASSLDSGATQYF.

The chain couples TRBV18 to TRBJ2-7, with 7 bases lining up with TRBD1. Looked up from germline, CDR1 is KGHSH and CDR2 is LQKENI. The CDR3 runs to 15 residues. Unmatched junction bases numbered 6, after V lost 4 bases and J lost 0 bases. The CDR3 DNA follows: TGTGCCAGCTCACGCACCCGGGACAGCTCCTACGAGCAGTACTTC. Translated: CASSRTRDSSYEQYF.